Following are 9 T cell receptor beta chains from one sample sequenced in a study of monozygotic twins with inflammatory bowel disease. Following a re-call of the 5' RACE reads, TCRdb has one entry per CDR3 protein and lacks DNA. Its clone listing holds under 350,000 distinct CDR3 sequences. Sequenced sample: blood. Receptors originate from a human donor with ulcerative colitis or Crohn's disease, or a healthy co-twin of an affected twin (not recorded which).

The chain has TRBV4-3 and TRBJ2-4; TCRdb designates TRBD1, a call that cannot be tested without DNA. This CDR3 contains 15 residues. Looked up from germline, CDR1 is LGHNA and CDR2 is YSLEER. CDR3 loop: CASSQGVGPKNIQYF.

The rearrangement links TRBV24-1 to TRBJ2-1. This CDR3 spans 13 amino acids. CDR1 and CDR2 (germline): KGHDR, SFDVKD. CDR3 in amino acids: CATSGLSYNEQFF.

The V gene is TRBV5-1, the J gene TRBJ2-7; checking the TCRdb D call of TRBD1 is not possible without DNA. CDR1 and CDR2 (germline): SGHRS, YFSETQ. The CDR3 has 14 amino acids. This CDR3 reads CASSYWTGTYEQYF. The full variable domain, completed using reference TRBV5-1 and TRBJ2-7, is KAGVTQTPRYLIKTRGQQVTLSCSPISGHRSVSWYQQTPGQGLQFLFEYFSETQRNKGNFPGRFSGRQFSNSRSEMNVSTLELGDSALYLCASSYWTGTYEQYFGPGTRLTVT.

V and J are TRBV6-2 or TRBV6-3 and TRBJ1-2; as DNA is missing, the TRBD1 call by TCRdb cannot be tested. Germline loops: CDR1 MNHEY, CDR2 SVGEGT. This CDR3 is 16 amino acids long. The CDR3 loop is CASSYPTSGQDYGYTF.

The CDR3 here is CASSQGGQTGELFF. This chain joins TRBV4-3 and TRBJ2-2. The CDR3 runs 14 residues. CDR1 LGHNA and CDR2 YSLEER come from the germline V gene.

The rearrangement links TRBV10-3 to TRBJ2-7; no DNA is available, so the TRBD2 call from TCRdb remains unchecked. The CDR3 loop spans 12 amino acids. Germline CDR1 and CDR2: ENHRY and SYGVKD. The CDR3 loop reads CASSGGPYEQYF.

This chain uses TRBV6-2 or TRBV6-3 with TRBJ2-7; TCRdb lists TRBD1, though no DNA is available to test this call. Germline loops: CDR1 MNHEY, CDR2 SVGEGT. The CDR3 extends over 14 amino acids. The CDR3 region is CASVRAGVSYEQYF.

CDR3 sequence reads: CASSFIRASSYEQYF. This chain connects TRBV27 to TRBJ2-7; TCRdb's D gene call, TRBD2, goes unchecked for lack of DNA. Germline assignment: CDR1 MNHEY and CDR2 SMNVEV (reference sequence). The CDR3 totals 15 residues.

The V gene is TRBV7-9, the J gene TRBJ2-1; TCRdb reports TRBD2, a call that lacks DNA to check it against. The CDR3 runs 14 residues. The V gene's germline CDR1 is SEHNR and CDR2 FQNEAQ (reference sequence). CDR3 loop: CASSPEGGYNEQFF. Variable domain in full (rest from reference TRBV7-9 and TRBJ2-1): DTGVSQNPRHKITKRGQNVTFRCDPISEHNRLYWYRQTLGQGPEFLTYFQNEAQLEKSRLLSDRFSAERPKGSFSTLEIQRTEQGDSAMYLCASSPEGGYNEQFFGPGTRLTVL.